This T cell receptor beta chain was obtained from a study of identical twins (dated by TCRdb to the mid-2010s). Regarding the research as a whole: TCR alpha and beta repertoires from monozygotic twins, unrelated adults of various ages and cord blood were deep-sequenced to test whether fetal clonotypes persist. To rule out contamination, replicate twin experiments were performed at different times with different library preparation protocols.

The library was prepared using 5' RACE. The instrument was an Illumina HiSeq 2000. A universal primer binding site was introduced by template switching, and a unique molecular identifier was present in the final cDNA, enabling accurate counting of TCR cDNA molecules. Specific primers in the conserved constant-segment region were used to synthesize first-strand cDNA for TCR alpha and beta chains. To control for contamination, each cDNA library was double barcoded with a SMART-Mk sample barcode plus Illumina barcodes. TruSeq adapter sequences, together with Illumina sample barcodes, were added in two successive PCR steps. TCR alpha and beta cDNA libraries were sequenced on the Illumina HiSeq platform with custom primers. The paper's processing steps were these. MiGEC was used to process raw reads and extract unique molecular identifiers, and MiXCR was used to find CDR3 positions. For each individual, recombination models were inferred using an EM algorithm with the repgenHMM and IGoR tools. Shared clonotypes were analyzed with the tcR package in R, and sharing was normalized by the product of cloneset sizes. To study raw recombination without the effects of thymic and clonal selection, out-of-frame nonproductive sequences were analyzed. The public reads were reprocessed in TCRdb via fastp at Q25 and MiXCR, keeping in-frame beta chains. When rows share a CDR3 protein, they turn into one entry using the most common DNA and genes. The authors' filters were not applied to this entry. Counted in this sample were approximately 1.8 million distinct CDR3 sequences; about 32% of them appeared once. The ten largest clones capture 0.25% to 0.3% of the sample.

V is pared back by 3 bases and J by 9 bases, with 9 bases lying between the germline termini. The CDR3 has 12 amino acids, counting the end cysteine and phenylalanine. Of the read, only the CDR3 DNA is kept; its 36 bases are in frame from base 1. Only healthy Caucasian donors were included. Comments on this clonotype: Its antigen is not yet known. Base quality data are lacking; no much larger clone is found one base away.

Results and caveats for the whole study, not just this receptor: Fewer insertions were carried by abundant cord blood beta clonotypes; a weaker similar trend was observed in young adult naive repertoires, while no such trend was observed in memory repertoires. Recombination models systematically underestimated out-of-frame TCR alpha sharing in monozygotic twins but agreed with sharing between unrelated individuals. Compared with coincidental sharing between unrelated individuals, an excess of low generation-probability sequences was observed among out-of-frame TCR alpha sequences shared between twins. Invariant T cells such as MAIT and iNKT could partly confound zero-insertion analyses, although diverse VJ usage argued against such confounding for most clonotypes. Conclusions relied on cross-sectional statistical analysis, since the same donors could not be followed over many years. The excess sharing between twins in beta out-of-frame sequences was weaker because fewer shared sequences reduced the signal-to-noise ratio.

The chain uses TRBV12-3 or TRBV12-4 and TRBJ1-3; the D gene is perhaps TRBD1, on 6 matching bases. This TCR was sampled from a newborn girl in good health. Sequenced: cord blood. The CDR3: CASSFYRATIYF. The DNA reads TGTGCCAGCAGTTTCTACAGGGCCACCATATATTTT.